The entry that follows covers one T cell receptor (beta chain) sequence. Next came a second PCR, run for 7 to 11 cycles, which used a sample-barcoded 5' primer along with a J-beta primer mix. MiXCR, applied by TCRdb to the 5' RACE reads, yields one record per CDR3 protein. The table shows about 640,000 distinct CDR3 sequences, with approximately 59% occurring only once. This entry belongs to a study of blood T cells in healthy people across ages. CDR1 and CDR2 from the germline V gene are MGHRA and YSYEKL. The CDR3 runs to 15 residues. Unmatched junction bases numbered 7, after V lost 0 bases and J lost 11 bases.

Sequenced input: blood. The receptor was isolated from a man between 60 and 75 years old in good health. The gene calls are TRBV4-1 and TRBJ2-1; 10 nucleotides line up with TRBD1. The CDR3 here is CASSQEIGTGVKQFF. The CDR3 nucleotides read TGCGCCAGCAGCCAAGAAATAGGGACAGGGGTTAAGCAGTTCTTC.